The rows below give T cell receptor beta chains drawn from one sample of a study of OX40 agonist ivuxolimab in advanced cancers. Sequencing used immunoSEQ multiplex PCR; TCRdb keeps in-frame clones, though not all of them. The table lists 68,000 or so clones, roughly 80% of them singletons, with more than 1.4% in the top ten. Sequencing was performed on CD4+ or CD8+ T cells sorted from blood, taken in a trial of the OX40 agonist ivuxolimab. These receptors all come from an adult with an advanced solid tumor such as melanoma, head and neck, liver or kidney cancer. The CDR3 runs from the conserved cysteine through the conserved F or W. The D gene is left open where the match is weak. Only part of the rows carry a size: once, few, many, or a class if the clone is expanded.

CDR3 DNA	CDR3 protein	clone size	V gene	D gene	J gene
TGCGCCAGCAGCTTTGATGTGGCCAAAAACATTCAGTACTTC	CASSFDVAKNIQYF	NA	TRBV5-1	NA	TRBJ2-4
TGCAGCGTTGAAGTCGGCAGGAACACTGAAGCTTTCTTT	CSVEVGRNTEAFF	NA	TRBV29-1	NA	TRBJ1-1
TGTGCCAGCAGCCGCGCCTCCTACGAGCAGTACTTC	CASSRASYEQYF	once	TRBV6-6	NA	TRBJ2-7
TGTGCCAGCAGGCCCGACAGCCTCTATAATTCACCCCTCCACTTT	CASRPDSLYNSPLHF	NA	TRBV5-5	NA	TRBJ1-6
TGTGCCAGCTCTCTTGACGGGTCCGGGAAGACCCAGTACTTC	CASSLDGSGKTQYF	NA	TRBV18	NA	TRBJ2-5
TGCGCCAGCAGCTCAAGTCCCGGGCCCTCTTACGAGCAGTACTTC	CASSSSPGPSYEQYF	NA	TRBV5-1	NA	TRBJ2-7
TGCAGTGCTAGATTCCTCAACGAGCAGTACTTC	CSARFLNEQYF	NA	TRBV20-1	NA	TRBJ2-7
TGTGCCAGCAGTGAGGTATGGACCTCTAACTATGGCTACACCTTC	CASSEVWTSNYGYTF	NA	TRBV2	NA	TRBJ1-2
TGCGCCAGCAACCCCGGGACAGGGGGTAGGCTCAAGCAGTACTTC	CASNPGTGGRLKQYF	NA	TRBV5-1	TRBD1	TRBJ2-7
TGTGCCAGTATCCTCGGCGCCGGCGGAGCTTTCTTT	CASILGAGGAFF	NA	TRBV19	NA	TRBJ1-1
TGTGCCAGCAGCTTACTTTCACCCCTCCACTTT	CASSLLSPLHF	few	TRBV7-2	NA	TRBJ1-6
TGTGCCACCAGCAGAGATTGGAGGGGGACGTGGGAGCAGTACTTC	CATSRDWRGTWEQYF	NA	TRBV15	NA	TRBJ2-7
TGTGCCAGCAGCGTAGATTACAGGGATACCGGGGAGCTGTTTTTT	CASSVDYRDTGELFF	NA	TRBV9	NA	TRBJ2-2
TGCGCCAGCAGCTTGGTGGCTAGCTCCTACAATGAGCAGTTCTTC	CASSLVASSYNEQFF	NA	TRBV5-1	NA	TRBJ2-1
TGCGCCAGCAGTCTAGCGGGGACTAGCACAGATACGCAGTATTTT	CASSLAGTSTDTQYF	NA	TRBV5-1	TRBD2	TRBJ2-3
TGTGCCAGCAGCAAAGGACAGGGGGTTAGGGAGACCCAGTACTTC	CASSKGQGVRETQYF	NA	TRBV6-5	TRBD1	TRBJ2-5
TGTGCCAGCTCACCACCTAGCGGATTTCAAGAGACCCAGTACTTC	CASSPPSGFQETQYF	NA	TRBV18	NA	TRBJ2-5
TGTGCCAGCAGGAGGACAGGGTCCCACGAGCAGTACTTC	CASRRTGSHEQYF	NA	TRBV6-5	TRBD1	TRBJ2-7
TGCGCCAGCAGCTTGGCCGGGGGGAGGGCAGATACGCAGTATTTT	CASSLAGGRADTQYF	NA	TRBV5-1	TRBD2	TRBJ2-3
TGTGCCAGCTCTAAGGGGACTAGCGGGGGGATTGGTGATGAGCAGTTCTTC	CASSKGTSGGIGDEQFF	NA	TRBV2	TRBD2	TRBJ2-1
TGTGCCAGTAGGATCAGCGCTAACTATGGCTACACCTTC	CASRISANYGYTF	NA	TRBV19	NA	TRBJ1-2
TGTGCCAGCAGCCAGCCCCTAGCGGGGGGGCGGGGGAATAAGCAGTACTTC	CASSQPLAGGRGNKQYF	NA	TRBV4-2	TRBD2	TRBJ2-5
TGTGCCAGTAGACCCCAGGAACGCGGTCACACCGGGGAGCTGTTTTTT	CASRPQERGHTGELFF	once	TRBV19	NA	TRBJ2-2
TGTGCCAGCAGCTCCCCCCAGAGAAGCAACTATGGCTACACCTTC	CASSSPQRSNYGYTF	few	TRBV11-2	NA	TRBJ1-2